The T cell receptor (beta chain) under discussion was sequenced for a study of regulatory and conventional T cells in RAG deficiency. Study results and caveats: Treg unique TCR beta sequences were about 100-fold fewer in Omenn syndrome and CID/AS patients than controls. Omenn patients showed >80% Treg-Tconv overlap and shorter CDR3 lengths.

Repertoires were generated with immunoSEQ multiplex PCR, while TCRdb's copy carries only in-frame clones and drops some. The profile covers about 30,000 clones, with around 96% appearing a single time and about 0.32% taken by the ten largest. Conventional CD4+ T cells were sorted from blood as CD25-low CD127-high cells. Trimming pared 5 bases from V and 5 bases from J, leaving 25 bases between. CDR3 size: 17 residues. Germline assignment: CDR1 SEHNR and CDR2 FQNEAQ (reference sequence). This clone has a single count. Its specificity is not known. This sample also appeared in a second study, on regulatory T cells. Per that study: Primers: 52 TRBV forward and 13 TRBJ reverse. In patients, unique TRB V-J pairs were restricted and V/J usage skewed, especially in Tregs.

The source material was CD25- CD4+ T cells sorted from blood. The origin of this receptor is a human donor in good health. The chain is built from TRBV7-9 and TRBJ2-7; possible D gene TRBD2, 6 bases. This CDR3 reads CASSLGRGVSGTNEQYF. In nucleotides, the CDR3 is TGTGCCAGCAGCCTGGGGCGCGGGGTCTCAGGTACGAACGAGCAGTACTTC.